The T cell receptor beta chain under discussion was sequenced for a study of blood T cell repertoires in COVID-19. At the level of the study: From the United States, Italy and Spain came samples of acute and convalescent COVID-19. Sources were T cells, B-cell-depleted T cells, or PBMCs; the material itself was cDNA or gDNA.

In the original workflow: Cell counts per sample came from amplifying reference gene primers. Profiled with immunoSEQ multiplex PCR; TCRdb holds only in-frame clones, not every one. V and J calls and clone size are given by that table; D and trimming were obtained from the DNA. Here the sample spans approximately 330,000 clones, around 89% being singletons. This clone was observed a few times. Per the germline V gene, CDR1 is SGHNT and CDR2 is YENEEA. CDR3 size: 13 residues. V was cut by 0 bases and J by 6 bases, with 5 bases left in between. The sequencing sample was made of peripheral blood. The receptor comes from a woman in her forties or fifties with active or convalescent COVID-19. The rearrangement joins TRBV11-3 to TRBJ2-2; no clear D. The CDR3 loop reads CASSLEFAGELFF. CDR3 bases: TGTGCCAGCAGCTTAGAATTCGCCGGGGAGCTGTTTTTT.